The 19 T cell receptor beta chains below all came from one sample that was sequenced in a study of CD8+ T cells in alopecia areata. The sequencing template was cDNA reverse transcribed from extracted RNA. The repertoire was sequenced with immunoSEQ multiplex PCR; TCRdb's copy has only in-frame clones and lacks some. The sample carries 160,000 or so clones, 65% recorded once. Treatment noted: oral pan-JAK inhibitor, 5-10 mg twice daily. Source: CD4+ T cells sorted from blood, taken at week 4, from a patient treated with tofacitinib. The receptors stem from a human donor with alopecia areata.

The sample holds a few counts of this clone. J is TRBJ2-3 and V is TRBV29-1, with a possible D match to TRBD2 (6 bases). The CDR3 has 14 amino acids. The germline gives CDR1 SQVTM, CDR2 ANQGSEA. Trimming shortened V by 4 bases and J by 6 bases, and 17 bases separated the two germline ends. The CDR3 DNA reads as TGCAGCGTTGGCGGGACCCCCACGTGGGATACGCAGTATTTT. Translating it yields CSVGGTPTWDTQYF.

The V call is TRBV5-4, the J call TRBJ2-1; D is unresolved. The CDR3 contains 14 residues. Germline values: CDR1 SGHNT, CDR2 YYREEE (reference sequence). Trimming left V 7 bases short and J 8 bases short, with 19 bases between. The CDR3 region has the DNA TGTGCCAGCGGACCGGGCGACTTTATGCATGAGCAGTTCTTC. Amino acid sequence: CASGPGDFMHEQFF.

The chain joins TRBV30 to TRBJ1-2; D remains unclear. The CDR3 extends over 12 amino acids. CDR1 is GTSNPN and CDR2 is SVGIG in the germline V gene (reference sequence). Trimming took 3 bases from V and 8 from J, leaving 13 bases between them. CDR3 residues: CAWSPKPSGYTF. Written as DNA, the CDR3 is TGTGCCTGGAGCCCCAAGCCCTCAGGCTACACCTTC.

The chain links TRBV5-1 to TRBJ2-2; possible D gene TRBD2, 6 bases. The ends were cut back, 2 bases at V and 3 bases at J, with 11 bases in the middle. CDR3 size: 15 residues. Germline loops: CDR1 SGHRS, CDR2 YFSETQ. CDR3 protein: CASSLRRDHTGELFF. The CDR3 region has the DNA TGCGCCAGCAGCTTACGGAGGGACCACACCGGGGAGCTGTTTTTT.

V gene TRBV13 combines with J gene TRBJ1-1; 9 nucleotides agree with TRBD1. This CDR3 is built from 14 residues. Per germline, CDR1 PRHDT and CDR2 FYEKMQ (reference sequence). The J segment lost 4 bases and the V segment lost 4 bases, leaving 4 bases of the junction unmatched. CDR3 sequence reads: CASSSRQGGTEAFF. CDR3 in DNA: TGTGCCAGCAGCTCGCGACAGGGGGGCACTGAAGCTTTCTTT.

About this clone: A much larger clone differs by one base, so this may be a read error. The V call is TRBV4-2, the J call TRBJ1-2; D might be TRBD1 (5 bases). This CDR3 is 14 amino acids long. The germline gives CDR1 LGHNA, CDR2 YNFKEQ. The V end was cut by 0 bases, the J end by 2 bases, with 7 bases between. CDR3 bases: TGTGCCAGCAGCCAAGAGACAGCGAACTATGGCTACACCTTC. Encoded protein: CASSQETANYGYTF.

This clone was observed at least ten times. The rearrangement joins TRBV7-2 to TRBJ2-5; D may be TRBD1 or TRBD2 (5 bases each). The V end was cut by 6 bases, the J end by 0 bases, with 11 bases between. Germline V gene lookup returns CDR1 SGHTA and CDR2 FQGNSA. The CDR3 has 14 residues. The CDR3 nucleotides read TGTGCCAGCAGGGGACCCCAGTACCAAGAGACCCAGTACTTC. This translates into CASRGPQYQETQYF.

This clone was detected a few times. V and J are TRBV27 and TRBJ1-5, with D possibly TRBD1 on 5 matching bases. Germline CDR1 is MNHEY and CDR2 is SMNVEV (reference sequence). Trimming pared 5 bases from V and 0 bases from J, leaving 14 bases between. This CDR3 contains 16 residues. Written as DNA, the CDR3 is TGTGCCAGCAGTCCAAGACCGGGGCTTAGCAATCAGCCCCAGCATTTT. Translating it yields CASSPRPGLSNQPQHF.

Only a few counts were recorded for this clone. Mismatch with germline at one junction end may stem from a read error. The chain employs TRBV5-6 and TRBJ2-5, with D uncertain. Germline CDR1 and CDR2: SGHDT and YYEEEE. The CDR3 sequence is 13 residues long. The CDR3 sequence: CASSLDPQESQYF. CDR3 nucleotide sequence: TGTGCCAGCAGCTTGGACCCGCAGGAGAGCCAGTACTTC.

This clone has just one count. This chain connects TRBV15 to TRBJ1-2; D is undetermined. CDR3 length equals 14 residues. Trimming removed 0 bases from V and 4 bases from J, with 9 bases in between. Germline values: CDR1 LNHNV, CDR2 YYDKDF (reference sequence). The DNA of the CDR3 is TGTGCCACCAGCAGAGACCGTGGCGCCTATGGCTACACCTTC. Amino acid sequence: CATSRDRGAYGYTF.

The chain couples TRBV15 to TRBJ1-4, with D maybe TRBD1 (6 bases). CDR1 and CDR2 from the germline V gene are LNHNV and YYDKDF (reference sequence). The CDR3 totals 17 residues. V was trimmed by 0 bases and J by 8 bases, leaving 19 bases between them. CDR3 in amino acids: CATSRDILGGAEEKLFF. Here the CDR3 DNA reads TGTGCCACCAGCAGAGATATTCTTGGGGGCGCAGAGGAAAAACTGTTTTTT.

The chain is built from TRBV30 and TRBJ1-1; TRBD1 matches 11 bases. Per the germline V gene, CDR1 is GTSNPN and CDR2 is SVGIG (reference sequence). This CDR3 is built from 13 residues. V lost 2 bases and J lost 9; bases outside the gene matches: 5. The CDR3 nucleotides are TGTGCCTGGAGTACGGGACAGGGGGTAAAAGCTTTCTTT. It translates to CAWSTGQGVKAFF.

The chain combines TRBV7-2 with TRBJ2-5, with D possibly TRBD2 on 6 matching bases. CDR3 size: 14 residues. Trimming pared 0 bases from V and 7 bases from J, leaving 12 bases between. Germline CDR1 reads SGHTA; CDR2 reads FQGNSA. In nucleotides, the CDR3 is TGTGCCAGCAGCTTAGCGGGGAGGAGCGGGACCCAGTACTTC. It codes for CASSLAGRSGTQYF.

The chain links TRBV6-4 to TRBJ1-6; D may be TRBD1 (6 bases). Trimming cost V 3 bases and J 8 bases, with 14 bases left between them. Germline lookup yields CDR1 MRHNA and CDR2 SNTAGT. The CDR3 runs 15 residues. The CDR3 reads CASSEGGTLHSPLHF. The CDR3 region has the DNA TGTGCCAGCAGTGAGGGCGGGACATTACATTCACCCCTCCACTTT.

This clone showed up just a few times. This chain links TRBV30 with TRBJ1-6, with D unclear. Germline loops: CDR1 GTSNPN, CDR2 SVGIG (reference sequence). The CDR3 is 12 residues long. The V end was cut by 5 bases, the J end by 5 bases, with 7 bases between. As DNA, the CDR3 is TGTGCCTGGCTGCGGGATAATTCACCCCTCCACTTT. Encoded protein: CAWLRDNSPLHF. The full variable domain, in which reference TRBV30 and TRBJ1-6 provide the parts outside the CDR3, is SQTIHQWPATLVQPVGSPLSLECTVEGTSNPNLYWYRQAAGRGLQLLFYSVGIGQISSEVPQNLSASRPQDRQFILSSKKLLLSDSGFYLCAWLRDNSPLHFGNGTRLTVT.

The chain carries TRBV5-1 and TRBJ2-3; no clear D. The CDR3 extends over 14 amino acids. Trimming removed 0 bases at V and 4 bases at J, with 9 bases between. Germline V gene sequence: CDR1 SGHRS, CDR2 YFSETQ. The CDR3 loop is CASSLGPESDTQYF. DNA of the CDR3: TGCGCCAGCAGCTTGGGGCCGGAATCAGATACGCAGTATTTT. Filled out from reference TRBV5-1 and TRBJ2-3, the complete variable domain reads KAGVTQTPRYLIKTRGQQVTLSCSPISGHRSVSWYQQTPGQGLQFLFEYFSETQRNKGNFPGRFSGRQFSNSRSEMNVSTLELGDSALYLCASSLGPESDTQYFGPGTRLTVL.

This clone was detected only a few times. The chain has TRBV7-2 and TRBJ2-5; the match to TRBD2 covers 16 bases. V was clipped by 5 bases and J by 5 bases; unmatched bases: 11. The germline CDR1 and CDR2 sequences are SGHTA and FQGNSA. CDR3 length: 18 amino acids. CDR3 DNA sequence: TGTGCCAGCAGCCAACCGGGACTAGCGGGGGGGCCGGTCGAGACCCAGTACTTC. This encodes CASSQPGLAGGPVETQYF.

V and J are TRBV9 and TRBJ1-1; 7 bases match TRBD1. Looked up from germline, CDR1 is SGDLS and CDR2 is YYNGEE. J gave up 0 bases and V 0 bases, and 11 bases lay outside the gene matches. This CDR3 has 18 amino acids. The CDR3 DNA follows: TGTGCCAGCAGCGTAGATCTAGGGACAGCCAACATGAACACTGAAGCTTTCTTT. It encodes CASSVDLGTANMNTEAFF.

A few counts support this clone. The chain has TRBV30 and TRBJ1-1, with 8 bases that match TRBD1. The length of the CDR3 is 12 residues. V lost 5 bases to trimming and J lost 5 bases; unmatched junction nucleotides: 4. CDR1 and CDR2 from the germline V gene are GTSNPN and SVGIG (reference sequence). As DNA, the CDR3 is TGTGCCTGGCTCAGGGGGCGGACTGAAGCTTTCTTT. As protein: CAWLRGRTEAFF.